This record looks at one T cell receptor beta chain sequence and its context. Its cognate antigen is unknown. The data were obtained in a study of cytomegalovirus exposure and HLA in healthy donors. On the study more broadly: Most genotyped donors, around 86% of more than 300, had Caucasian-associated genetic ancestry.

General study results and limits: Cytomegalovirus-associated TCR beta chains were listed, numbering more than 150. Sequencing probably produced one cluster of sequence variants that were highly shared. Analysis was performed later, and it showed HLA-associated TCR beta chains to be more clonally expanded than equally common others.

The V and J ends lost 0 bases and 3 bases respectively, with 9 bases between them. CDR3 length: 14 amino acids. Germline V lookup: CDR1 SGHRS, CDR2 YFSETQ. Primers: 60 Vbeta forward and 13 Jbeta reverse. Sequencing was performed with immunoSEQ multiplex PCR; in TCRdb, only in-frame clones are kept and a portion is missing. The sample shows about 160,000 clones, approximately 72% of them seen only once. The chain uses TRBV5-1 and TRBJ1-1, with D hard to call. The origin of this receptor is a female donor in good health and CMV-seronegative. Sequencing was carried out using PBMCs. The CDR3 sequence: CASSLVGGDTEAFF. In DNA form, the CDR3 reads TGCGCCAGCAGCTTGGTAGGCGGGGACACTGAAGCTTTCTTT.